This T cell receptor (beta chain) was recorded in a study of T cell responses to AZD1222 COVID-19 vaccine. The CDR3 has 17 amino acids. Germline-derived CDR1 and CDR2 are ENHRY and SYGVKD. The V gene end was trimmed by 10 bases and the J gene end by 0 bases; junction bases not matched to a gene: 9. With regard to this clone: Its antigen is not known.

General observations from the study: A mostly white British donor set with more females was recruited, and clonal diversity was possibly underestimated. Variant regions that are unmutated are reportedly the target of nearly half of spike-specific TCRs. Spike-wide vaccine-associated CD4 TCRs dominated at 160-218 and 743-854.

Produced via immunoSEQ multiplex PCR; TCRdb's table is partial and in-frame only. The sample lists hundreds of thousands of clones, almost 95% seen once, with roughly 0.6% in the top ten. The sequence was collected from an adult who received the AZD1222 COVID-19 vaccine. This rearrangement joins TRBV10-3 to TRBJ2-6; 10 nucleotides align to TRBD1. The sequences come from peripheral blood, collected 28 days after the second AZD1222 dose. DNA for the CDR3: TGTGCCAACTCTGAGACAGGGGGCTTCTCTGGGGCCAACGTCCTGACTTTC. The encoded protein is CANSETGGFSGANVLTF.